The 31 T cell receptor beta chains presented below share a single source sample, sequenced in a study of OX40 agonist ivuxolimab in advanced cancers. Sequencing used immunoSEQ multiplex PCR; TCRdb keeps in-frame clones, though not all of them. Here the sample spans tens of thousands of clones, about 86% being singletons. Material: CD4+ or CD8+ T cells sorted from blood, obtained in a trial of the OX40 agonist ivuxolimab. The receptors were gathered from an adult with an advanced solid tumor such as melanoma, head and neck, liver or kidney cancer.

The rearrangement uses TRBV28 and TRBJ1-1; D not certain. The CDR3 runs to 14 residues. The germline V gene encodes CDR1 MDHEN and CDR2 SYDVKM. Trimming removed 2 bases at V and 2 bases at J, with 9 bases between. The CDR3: CASSLRGTNTEAFF. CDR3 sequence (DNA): TGTGCCAGCAGTTTAAGAGGCACTAACACTGAAGCTTTCTTT.

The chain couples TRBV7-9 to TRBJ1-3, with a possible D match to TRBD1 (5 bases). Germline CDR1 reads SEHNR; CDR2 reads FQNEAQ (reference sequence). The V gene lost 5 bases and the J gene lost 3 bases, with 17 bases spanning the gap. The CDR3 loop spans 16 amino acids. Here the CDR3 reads CASSPYEGLFGNTIYF. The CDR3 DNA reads TGTGCCAGCAGCCCGTATGAGGGGCTATTTGGAAACACCATATATTTT.

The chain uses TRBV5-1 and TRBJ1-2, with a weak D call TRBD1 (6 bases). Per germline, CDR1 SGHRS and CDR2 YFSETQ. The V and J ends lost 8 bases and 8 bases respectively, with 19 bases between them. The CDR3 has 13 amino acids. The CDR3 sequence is CASPRGGRDGYTF. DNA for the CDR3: TGCGCCAGTCCAAGGGGGGGGCGAGACGGCTACACCTTC.

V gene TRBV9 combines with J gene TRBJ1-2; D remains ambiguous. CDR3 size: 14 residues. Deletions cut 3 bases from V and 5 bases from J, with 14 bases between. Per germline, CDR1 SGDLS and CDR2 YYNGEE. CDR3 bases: TGTGCCAGCAGCGAAGGGAGGGCGTTTTATGGCTACACCTTC. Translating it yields CASSEGRAFYGYTF.

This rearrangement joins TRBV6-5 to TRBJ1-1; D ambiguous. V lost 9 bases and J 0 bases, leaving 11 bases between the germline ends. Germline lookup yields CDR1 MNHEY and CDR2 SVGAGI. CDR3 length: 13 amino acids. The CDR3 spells CASLAGMNTEAFF. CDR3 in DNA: TGTGCCAGTCTCGCGGGGATGAACACTGAAGCTTTCTTT.

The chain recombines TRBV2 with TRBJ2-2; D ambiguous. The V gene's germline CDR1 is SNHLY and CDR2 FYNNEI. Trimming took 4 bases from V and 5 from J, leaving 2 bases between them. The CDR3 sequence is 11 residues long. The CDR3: CASSATGELFF. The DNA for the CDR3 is TGTGCCAGCAGTGCTACCGGGGAGCTGTTTTTT.

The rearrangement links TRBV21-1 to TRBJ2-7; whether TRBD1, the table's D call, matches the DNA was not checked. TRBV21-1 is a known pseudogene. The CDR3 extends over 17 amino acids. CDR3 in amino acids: CASSPWDREGVPIEQYV. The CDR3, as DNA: TGTGCCAGCAGCCCATGGGACAGGGAGGGGGTCCCAATCGAGCAGTACGTC.

As DNA, the CDR3 is TGTGCCAGCAGCTTAGGACCGGGACAGAAGAATGAGCAGTTCTTC. It codes for CASSLGPGQKNEQFF. The V and J genes are TRBV11-2 and TRBJ2-1; 7 bases line up with TRBD1. This CDR3 has 15 amino acids. Germline CDR1 is SGHAT and CDR2 is FQNNGV. The V gene end was trimmed by 1 base and the J gene end by 7 bases; junction bases not matched to a gene: 7.

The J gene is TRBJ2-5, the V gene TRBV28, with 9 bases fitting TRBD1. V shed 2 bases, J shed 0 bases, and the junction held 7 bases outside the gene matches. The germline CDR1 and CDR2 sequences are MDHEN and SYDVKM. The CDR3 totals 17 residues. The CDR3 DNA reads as TGTGCCAGCAGTTTAGGGCACCGGGACAGGGACCAAGAGACCCAGTACTTC. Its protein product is CASSLGHRDRDQETQYF.

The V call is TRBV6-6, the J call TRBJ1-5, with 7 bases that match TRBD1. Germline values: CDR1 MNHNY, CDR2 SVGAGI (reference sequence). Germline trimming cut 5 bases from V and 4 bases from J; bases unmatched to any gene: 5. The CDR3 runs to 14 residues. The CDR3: CASSAGGGNQPQHF. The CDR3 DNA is TGTGCCAGCAGTGCAGGGGGAGGAAATCAGCCCCAGCATTTT.

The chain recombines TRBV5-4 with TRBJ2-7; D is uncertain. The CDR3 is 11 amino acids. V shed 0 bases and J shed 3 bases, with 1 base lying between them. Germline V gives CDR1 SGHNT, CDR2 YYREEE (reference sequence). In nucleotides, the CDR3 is TGTGCCAGCAGCTTGGGCTACGAGCAGTACTTC. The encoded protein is CASSLGYEQYF.

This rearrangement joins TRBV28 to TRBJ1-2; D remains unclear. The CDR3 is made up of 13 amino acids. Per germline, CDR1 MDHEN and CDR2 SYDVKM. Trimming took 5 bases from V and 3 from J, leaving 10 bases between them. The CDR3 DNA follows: TGTGCCAGCAGTCTTCAAACGGACTATGGCTACACCTTC. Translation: CASSLQTDYGYTF.

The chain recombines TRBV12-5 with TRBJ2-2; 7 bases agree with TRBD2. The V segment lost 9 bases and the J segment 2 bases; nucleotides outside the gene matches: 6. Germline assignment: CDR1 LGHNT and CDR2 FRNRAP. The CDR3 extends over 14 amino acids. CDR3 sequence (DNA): TGTGCTAGCTGGGGGGGACCCAACACCGGGGAGCTGTTTTTT. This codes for CASWGGPNTGELFF.

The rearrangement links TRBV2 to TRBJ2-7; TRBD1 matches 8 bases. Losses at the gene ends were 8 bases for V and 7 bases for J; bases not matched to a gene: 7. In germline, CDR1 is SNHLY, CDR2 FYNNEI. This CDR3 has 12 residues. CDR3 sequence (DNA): TGTGCCAGCCTCGGACAGGGATGGGAGCAGTACGTC. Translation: CASLGQGWEQYV.

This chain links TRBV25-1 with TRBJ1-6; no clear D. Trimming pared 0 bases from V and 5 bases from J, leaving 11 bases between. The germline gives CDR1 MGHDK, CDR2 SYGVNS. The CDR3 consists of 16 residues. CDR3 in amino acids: CASSEYGHTNNSPLHF. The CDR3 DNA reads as TGTGCCAGCAGTGAATATGGTCATACGAATAATTCACCCCTCCACTTT.

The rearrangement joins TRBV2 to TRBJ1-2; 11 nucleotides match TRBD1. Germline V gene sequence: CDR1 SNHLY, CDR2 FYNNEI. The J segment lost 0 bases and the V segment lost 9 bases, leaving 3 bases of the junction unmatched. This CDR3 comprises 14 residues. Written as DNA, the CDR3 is TGTGCCAGTCCGGGACAGGGGGCTAACTATGGCTACACCTTC. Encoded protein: CASPGQGANYGYTF.

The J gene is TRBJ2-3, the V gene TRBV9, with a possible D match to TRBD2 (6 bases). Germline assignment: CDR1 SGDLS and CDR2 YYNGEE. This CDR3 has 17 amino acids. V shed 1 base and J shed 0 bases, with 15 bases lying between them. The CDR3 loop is CASSVNHAGPSTDTQYF. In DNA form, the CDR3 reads TGTGCCAGCAGCGTAAACCACGCGGGACCGAGCACAGATACGCAGTATTTT.

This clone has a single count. CDR3: CASSQSGGTEAFF. The CDR3 DNA is TGCGCCAGCAGCCAGTCCGGGGGCACTGAAGCTTTCTTT. The chain links TRBV4-3 to TRBJ1-1, with a weak D call TRBD1 (5 bases). The V gene lost 3 bases and the J gene lost 4 bases, with 9 bases spanning the gap. The CDR3 runs 13 residues. Germline V gene sequence: CDR1 LGHNA, CDR2 YSLEER.

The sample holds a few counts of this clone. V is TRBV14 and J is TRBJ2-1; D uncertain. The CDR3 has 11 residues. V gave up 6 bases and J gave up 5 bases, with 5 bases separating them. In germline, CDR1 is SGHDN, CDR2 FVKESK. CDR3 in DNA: TGTGCCAGCAGTCATCACAATGAGCAGTTCTTC. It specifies CASSHHNEQFF.

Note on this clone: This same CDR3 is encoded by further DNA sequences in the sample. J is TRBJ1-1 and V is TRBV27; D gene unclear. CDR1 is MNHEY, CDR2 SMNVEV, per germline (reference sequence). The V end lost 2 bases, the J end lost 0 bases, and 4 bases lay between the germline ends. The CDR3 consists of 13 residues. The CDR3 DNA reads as TGTGCCAGCAGTTTAACTCTGAACACTGAAGCTTTCTTT. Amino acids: CASSLTLNTEAFF.

The CDR3 reads CASSIDYTGELFF. CDR3 DNA sequence: TGTGCCAGCAGCATCGATTACACCGGGGAGCTGTTTTTT. This rearrangement joins TRBV7-9 to TRBJ2-2; the D is unclear. Trimming removed 5 bases from V and 3 bases from J, with 7 bases in between. From germline, CDR1 is SEHNR and CDR2 FQNEAQ (reference sequence). This CDR3 is 13 amino acids long.

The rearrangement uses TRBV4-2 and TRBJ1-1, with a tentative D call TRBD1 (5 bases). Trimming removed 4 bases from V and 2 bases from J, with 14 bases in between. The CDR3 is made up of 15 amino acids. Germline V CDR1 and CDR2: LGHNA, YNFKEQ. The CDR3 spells CASSLSAGINTEAFF. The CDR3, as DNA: TGTGCCAGCAGCCTTTCGGCAGGGATCAACACTGAAGCTTTCTTT.

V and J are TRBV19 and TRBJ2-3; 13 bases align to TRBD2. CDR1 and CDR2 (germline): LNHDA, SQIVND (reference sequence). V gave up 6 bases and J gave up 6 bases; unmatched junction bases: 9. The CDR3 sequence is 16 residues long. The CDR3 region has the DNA TGTGCCAGTAGCCGGGGGACTAGCGGGGACTGGGATACGCAGTATTTT. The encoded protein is CASSRGTSGDWDTQYF.

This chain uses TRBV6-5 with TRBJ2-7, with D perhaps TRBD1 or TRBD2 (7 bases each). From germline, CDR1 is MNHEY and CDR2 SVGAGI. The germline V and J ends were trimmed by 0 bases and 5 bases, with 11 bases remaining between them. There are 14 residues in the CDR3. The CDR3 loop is CASSYSGGGNEQYF. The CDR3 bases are TGTGCCAGCAGTTACTCGGGAGGGGGCAACGAGCAGTACTTC.

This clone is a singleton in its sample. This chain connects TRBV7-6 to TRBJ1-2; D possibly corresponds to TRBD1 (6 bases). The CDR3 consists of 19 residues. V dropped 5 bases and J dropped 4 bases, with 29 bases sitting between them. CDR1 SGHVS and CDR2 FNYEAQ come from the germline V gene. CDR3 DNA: TGTGCCAGCAGCCAACGGACCCCGGAGCAGGGGTCTGCCTCCTATGGCTACACCTTC. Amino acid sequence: CASSQRTPEQGSASYGYTF.

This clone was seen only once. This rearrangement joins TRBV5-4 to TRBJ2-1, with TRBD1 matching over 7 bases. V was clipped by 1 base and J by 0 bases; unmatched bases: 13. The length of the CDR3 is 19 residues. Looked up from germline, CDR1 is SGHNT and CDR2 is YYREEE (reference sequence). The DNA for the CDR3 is TGTGCCAGCAGCTTGTTCTTCCTGAGTGGGGACAGCTCCTACAATGAGCAGTTCTTC. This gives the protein CASSLFFLSGDSSYNEQFF.

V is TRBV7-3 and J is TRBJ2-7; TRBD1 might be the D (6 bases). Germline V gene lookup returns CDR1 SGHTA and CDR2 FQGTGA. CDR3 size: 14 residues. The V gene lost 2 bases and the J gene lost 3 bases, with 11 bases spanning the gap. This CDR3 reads CASSLAGQLYEQYF. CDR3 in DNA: TGTGCCAGCAGCTTAGCCGGACAGCTCTACGAGCAGTACTTC.

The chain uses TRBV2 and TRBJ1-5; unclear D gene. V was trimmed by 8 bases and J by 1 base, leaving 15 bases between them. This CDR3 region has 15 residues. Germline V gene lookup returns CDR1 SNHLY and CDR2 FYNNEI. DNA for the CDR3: TGTGCCAGCCGAAGCCCGTGGGGAAGCAATCAGCCCCAGCATTTT. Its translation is CASRSPWGSNQPQHF.

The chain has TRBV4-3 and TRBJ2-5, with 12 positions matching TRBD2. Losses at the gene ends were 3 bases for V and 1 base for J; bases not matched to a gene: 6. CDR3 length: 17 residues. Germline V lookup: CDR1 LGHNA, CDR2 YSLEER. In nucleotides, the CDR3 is TGCGCCAGCAGCCAGACACTAGCGGGGGGTCCCCAAGAGACCCAGTACTTC. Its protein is CASSQTLAGGPQETQYF.

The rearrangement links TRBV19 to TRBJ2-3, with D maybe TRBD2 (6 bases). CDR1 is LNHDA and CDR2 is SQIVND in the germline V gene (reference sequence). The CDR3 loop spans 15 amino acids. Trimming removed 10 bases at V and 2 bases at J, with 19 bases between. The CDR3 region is CATSSGTLFTDTQYF. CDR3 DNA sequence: TGTGCCACCAGCTCCGGGACTCTATTCACAGATACGCAGTATTTT.

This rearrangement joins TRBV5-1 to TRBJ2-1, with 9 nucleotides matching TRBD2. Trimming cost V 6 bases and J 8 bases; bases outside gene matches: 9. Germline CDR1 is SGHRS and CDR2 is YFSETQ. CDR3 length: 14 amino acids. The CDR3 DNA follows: TGCGCCAGCACCCTTTCGGGACTAGCAGATGAGCAGTTCTTC. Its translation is CASTLSGLADEQFF.